What follows describes a single T cell receptor (beta chain). Its antigen remains unidentified. The CDR3 is 13 residues long. The V end lost 2 bases, the J end lost 4 bases, and 8 bases lay between the germline ends. Germline V gives CDR1 SGHTA, CDR2 FQGNSA. Produced via immunoSEQ multiplex PCR; TCRdb's table is partial and in-frame only. The sample contains some 99,000 clones, approximately 90% of which appear only once. The data derive from a study of siplizumab effects on memory and regulatory T cells. Overall study findings and caveats: Siplizumab led to significantly less abundant alloreactive sequences that could be traced back to unstimulated CD4+ memory cells. The average Treg-derived proportion among mappable alloreactive CD4+ clones was 65% to 75% with siplizumab versus about 27% in controls. Sequences below about 10^-5 frequency were poorly captured, limiting mapping of alloreactive clones.

The clonotype was recovered from a human donor in good health. The sample taken for sequencing was Tregs sorted from blood. J is TRBJ1-1 and V is TRBV7-2, with D unclear. The CDR3 DNA reads TGTGCCAGCAGCTTACTACCAGCCACTGAAGCTTTCTTT. Translating gives CASSLLPATEAFF.